A selection of T cell receptor beta chains follows, all from one sample in a study of control samples from healthy donors and cancer patients. Method: immunoSEQ multiplex PCR; TCRdb's copy keeps in-frame clones and lacks some. The sample has about 190,000 clones; about 90% are singletons. The material sequenced was blood. These TCRs come from a man aged 25-40 years in good health. The CDR3 runs from the conserved cysteine through the conserved F or W. Each record gives: clone size, D gene, J gene, V gene, CDR3 protein, CDR3 DNA. D genes are given only for firm matches. Size is stated for part of the rows, as once, few or many counts, or as a class when the clone is expanded.

.	.	TRBJ1-2	TRBV4-1	CASSQGFKNYGYTF	TGCGCCAGCAGCCAAGGATTTAAGAACTATGGCTACACCTTC
once	.	TRBJ1-1	TRBV9	CASSVVRETEAFF	TGTGCCAGCAGCGTAGTTAGGGAAACTGAAGCTTTCTTT
.	TRBD2	TRBJ2-3	TRBV11-2	CASSLAPSGGADTQYF	TGTGCCAGCAGCTTAGCGCCTAGCGGGGGGGCAGATACGCAGTATTTT
.	TRBD1	TRBJ1-1	TRBV7-9	CASSGQGAWENTEAFF	TGTGCCAGCAGCGGACAGGGGGCATGGGAGAACACTGAAGCTTTCTTT
.	.	TRBJ2-1	TRBV21-1	CASSKVDNEQFF	TGTGCCAGCAGCAAAGTGGACAATGAGCAGTTCTTC
.	.	TRBJ1-5	TRBV27	CASSLSQPQHF	TGTGCCAGCAGTTTAAGTCAGCCCCAGCATTTT
.	.	TRBJ1-2	TRBV24-1	CATSDLWTDGYTF	TGTGCCACCAGTGATTTGTGGACGGATGGCTACACCTTC
.	.	TRBJ2-7	TRBV11-2	CASSLDFGAYEQYF	TGTGCCAGCAGCTTAGATTTTGGCGCCTACGAGCAGTACTTC
once	.	TRBJ1-2	TRBV6-6	CASRELNYGYTF	TGTGCCAGCCGGGAGCTTAACTATGGCTACACCTTC
once	TRBD2	TRBJ2-3	TRBV11-2	CASSLNGGVRTDTQYF	TGTGCCAGCAGCTTAAACGGGGGGGTAAGGACAGATACGCAGTATTTT
.	TRBD1	TRBJ1-1	TRBV7-9	CASSPMTGTKDTEAFF	TGTGCCAGCAGCCCCATGACAGGGACTAAGGACACTGAAGCTTTCTTT
.	.	TRBJ2-4	TRBV27	CASSLSGGQWEPRGSIQYF	TGTGCCAGCAGTTTATCGGGGGGACAGTGGGAACCGCGAGGAAGCATTCAGTACTTC
once	.	TRBJ1-6	TRBV27	CASSPYGNSPLHF	TGTGCCAGCAGTCCTTACGGTAATTCACCCCTCCACTTT
.	.	TRBJ1-5	TRBV6-5	CASRSGRTLNQPQHF	TGTGCCAGCAGAAGTGGCAGGACCCTCAATCAGCCCCAGCATTTT
.	.	TRBJ1-3	TRBV6-5	CADRRAAFGNTIYF	TGTGCCGACCGCCGGGCCGCCTTTGGAAACACCATATATTTT
once	.	TRBJ1-1	TRBV5-1	CAGSLREGRTEAFF	TGCGCCGGCAGCTTGAGAGAGGGCAGGACTGAAGCTTTCTTT
.	.	TRBJ1-1	TRBV6-5	CASRGGLEAFF	TGTGCCAGCCGGGGGGGGCTCGAAGCTTTCTTT